This record concerns one TCR beta chain sequence. PCR employed 60 Vbeta and 13 Jbeta primers. The method was immunoSEQ multiplex PCR; TCRdb's version includes in-frame clones alone and lacks a portion of them. The repertoire holds roughly 170,000 clones, with about three quarters as singletons. CDR1 is LNHDA, CDR2 SQIVND, per germline (reference sequence). The CDR3 runs to 17 residues. V dropped 5 bases and J dropped 8; count of bases not matched to a gene: 11. This record comes from a study of cytomegalovirus exposure and HLA in healthy donors. Sequencing used PBMCs. The TCR originated in a woman in her 30s in good health and CMV-seropositive. The chain recombines TRBV19 with TRBJ2-4, with 14 bases lining up with TRBD2. The CDR3 region is CASSPAGTSGSRDIQYF. The CDR3 nucleotides are TGTGCCAGTAGTCCAGCCGGGACTAGCGGGAGTAGGGACATTCAGTACTTC.